These 13 T cell receptor beta chains share one sample of origin, sequenced in a study of T cell changes during pregnancy in multiple sclerosis. The repertoire was sequenced with immunoSEQ multiplex PCR; TCRdb's copy has only in-frame clones and lacks some. This table holds around 48,000 clones, approximately 85% found once. This specimen consisted of CD4+ T cells from peripheral blood mononuclear cells, obtained in the second trimester of pregnancy. These receptors were obtained from a female donor with multiple sclerosis, enrolled in a pregnancy study.

This chain joins TRBV28 and TRBJ2-2, with 9 bases matching TRBD2. J was trimmed by 6 bases and V by 1 base; bases with no gene match: 6. CDR1 is MDHEN, CDR2 SYDVKM, per germline. The CDR3 covers 16 residues. Here the CDR3 DNA reads TGTGCCAGCAGTTTATTGCCTAGCGGGGAAGCCGGGGAGCTGTTTTTT. As protein: CASSLLPSGEAGELFF.

The rearrangement joins TRBV2 to TRBJ2-7, with 11 bases identical to TRBD1. CDR3 length: 14 residues. V lost 6 bases, J lost 3 bases, and 4 bases stayed unmatched. The germline gives CDR1 SNHLY, CDR2 FYNNEI. The CDR3 loop reads CASRTGTGGYEQYF. In DNA form, the CDR3 reads TGTGCCAGCAGGACCGGGACAGGGGGCTACGAGCAGTACTTC.

The genes are TRBV28 and TRBJ2-3; D possibly corresponds to TRBD2 (5 bases). This CDR3 comprises 13 residues. Trimming took 3 bases from V and 2 from J, leaving 6 bases between them. Germline CDR1 and CDR2: MDHEN and SYDVKM. For the CDR3, the DNA is TGTGCCAGCAGTTTCGGGAACACAGATACGCAGTATTTT. Protein product: CASSFGNTDTQYF.

This chain connects TRBV5-1 to TRBJ1-1; TRBD1 is a possible D gene (6 bases). The germline V and J ends were trimmed by 4 bases and 1 base, with 14 bases remaining between them. CDR1 is SGHRS, CDR2 YFSETQ, per germline. The CDR3 has 15 amino acids. CDR3 loop: CASSPRGGQNTEAFF. In nucleotides, the CDR3 is TGCGCCAGCAGCCCTCGCGGGGGACAGAACACTGAAGCTTTCTTT.

This chain uses TRBV5-1 with TRBJ2-7, with 9 bases identical to TRBD1. The CDR3 contains 13 residues. Unmatched junction bases numbered 3, after V lost 4 bases and J lost 4 bases. The germline gives CDR1 SGHRS, CDR2 YFSETQ. The CDR3 loop reads CASSPTGGYEQYF. CDR3 nucleotide sequence: TGCGCCAGCAGCCCGACAGGGGGATACGAGCAGTACTTC.

The chain is built from TRBV19 and TRBJ1-5; unclear D gene. Trimming left V 3 bases short and J 0 bases short, with 9 bases between. The CDR3 consists of 15 residues. Germline V gene lookup returns CDR1 LNHDA and CDR2 SQIVND (reference sequence). The chain's CDR3 is CASSMEQNSNQPQHF. The DNA of the CDR3 is TGTGCCAGTAGTATGGAACAGAATAGCAATCAGCCCCAGCATTTT. Drawing the rest from reference TRBV19 and TRBJ1-5, the complete variable domain is DGGITQSPKYLFRKEGQNVTLSCEQNLNHDAMYWYRQDPGQGLRLIYYSQIVNDFQKGDIAEGYSVSREKKESFPLTVTSAQKNPTAFYLCASSMEQNSNQPQHFGDGTRLSIL.

The CDR3 spells CASSLIRDLYYNEQFF. The DNA of the CDR3 is TGCGCCAGCAGCTTGATACGGGACTTATACTACAATGAGCAGTTCTTC. The chain links TRBV5-1 to TRBJ2-1; possible D gene TRBD2, 6 bases. Looked up from germline, CDR1 is SGHRS and CDR2 is YFSETQ. The ends were cut back, 1 base at V and 3 bases at J, with 14 bases in the middle. This CDR3 has 16 amino acids. Based on the CDR3 plus reference TRBV5-1 and TRBJ2-1, the full variable domain is KAGVTQTPRYLIKTRGQQVTLSCSPISGHRSVSWYQQTPGQGLQFLFEYFSETQRNKGNFPGRFSGRQFSNSRSEMNVSTLELGDSALYLCASSLIRDLYYNEQFFGPGTRLTVL.

The CDR3 loop is CASSWNPGQGETNYGYTF. The CDR3 DNA reads as TGTGCCAGCAGTTGGAACCCGGGACAGGGAGAAACTAACTATGGCTACACCTTC. J is TRBJ1-2 and V is TRBV28; 9 nucleotides agree with TRBD1. This CDR3 has 18 residues. Germline values: CDR1 MDHEN, CDR2 SYDVKM. Trimming removed 4 bases from V and 0 bases from J; junction bases left unmatched: 12.

This chain joins TRBV29-1 and TRBJ1-1; 8 positions agree with TRBD1. This CDR3 is 12 amino acids long. The J segment lost 7 bases and the V segment lost 3 bases, leaving 4 bases of the junction unmatched. The germline V gene encodes CDR1 SQVTM and CDR2 ANQGSEA. The CDR3 DNA follows: TGCAGCGTTGACAGGGGGCGGGTTGAAGCTTTCTTT. This encodes CSVDRGRVEAFF.

The chain carries TRBV4-1 and TRBJ2-7, with 16 bases lining up with TRBD2. Germline CDR1 is MGHRA and CDR2 is YSYEKL. This CDR3 spans 18 amino acids. The V and J ends lost 5 bases and 5 bases, in that order; junction bases with no gene match: 12. The CDR3 DNA reads as TGCGCCAGCAGCTCGACCGGGACTAGCGGGAGGGCCTCACACGAGCAGTACTTC. Amino acids: CASSSTGTSGRASHEQYF.

The chain recombines TRBV25-1 with TRBJ2-2, with no clear D. The germline V gene encodes CDR1 MGHDK and CDR2 SYGVNS. The V end was cut by 5 bases, the J end by 1 base, with 8 bases between. This CDR3 spans 14 amino acids. The chain's CDR3 is CASSSDWNTGELFF. CDR3 nucleotides: TGTGCCAGCAGTTCCGACTGGAACACCGGGGAGCTGTTTTTT.

This clone was detected only once. The chain is built from TRBV5-1 and TRBJ2-7; 16 bases agree with TRBD2. Germline lookup yields CDR1 SGHRS and CDR2 YFSETQ. CDR3 length: 18 amino acids. V lost 1 base and J lost 8; bases outside the gene matches: 12. The DNA for the CDR3 is TGCGCCAGCAGCTTGATTTCCGGGACTAGCGGGAGGGCCCGCAAGCAGTACTTC. Protein sequence: CASSLISGTSGRARKQYF. The entire variable domain, with the rest obtained from reference TRBV5-1 and TRBJ2-7, is as follows: KAGVTQTPRYLIKTRGQQVTLSCSPISGHRSVSWYQQTPGQGLQFLFEYFSETQRNKGNFPGRFSGRQFSNSRSEMNVSTLELGDSALYLCASSLISGTSGRARKQYFGPGTRLTVT.

The rearrangement joins TRBV19 to TRBJ1-5, with a weak D call TRBD1 (5 bases). The CDR3 loop spans 13 amino acids. V was cut by 4 bases and J by 5 bases, with 9 bases left in between. Germline lookup yields CDR1 LNHDA and CDR2 SQIVND (reference sequence). The CDR3, as DNA: TGTGCCAGTAGTAGGGGGGGGGATCAGCCCCAGCATTTT. The encoded protein is CASSRGGDQPQHF.